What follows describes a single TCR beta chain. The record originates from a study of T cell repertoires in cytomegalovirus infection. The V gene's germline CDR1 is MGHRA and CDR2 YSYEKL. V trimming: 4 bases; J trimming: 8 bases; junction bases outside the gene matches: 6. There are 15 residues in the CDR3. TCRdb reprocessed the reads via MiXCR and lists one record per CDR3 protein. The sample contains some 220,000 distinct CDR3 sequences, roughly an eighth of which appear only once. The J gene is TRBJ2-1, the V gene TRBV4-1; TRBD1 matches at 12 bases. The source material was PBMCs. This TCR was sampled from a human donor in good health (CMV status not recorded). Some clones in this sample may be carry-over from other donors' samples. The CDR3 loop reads CASSLGTGGADEQFF. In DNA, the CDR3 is TGCGCCAGCAGCCTCGGGACAGGGGGCGCGGATGAGCAGTTCTTC.